The T cell receptor beta chain described here comes from a study of cytomegalovirus exposure and HLA in healthy donors. CDR1 and CDR2 from the germline V gene are KGHSH and LQKENI. The CDR3 length is 15 residues. Between the trimmed V and J ends, which lost 3 bases and 2 bases, there was a span of 12 bases. Both 60 Vbeta primers and 13 Jbeta primers went into the PCR. Measured with immunoSEQ multiplex PCR; TCRdb has only the in-frame clones, and not every one. The sample carries fewer than 150,000 clones, 70% recorded once. Study results and limitations: Presence/absence analyses assumed roughly uniform sequencing depth across donors. In a later analysis, HLA-associated beta chains showed higher expansion and lower generation probabilities than comparable chains.

Notes on this clone: Its cognate antigen is unknown.

The genes are TRBV18 and TRBJ2-3; a weak D match, TRBD2 (6 bases). This clonotype was obtained from a woman aged 25-40 years in good health and CMV-seronegative. Specimen: PBMCs. CDR3 sequence: CASSPAGLITDTQYF. CDR3 in DNA: TGTGCCAGCTCACCGGCGGGGCTAATCACAGATACGCAGTATTTT.